This TCR beta chain was recorded in a study of control samples from healthy donors and cancer patients. This table comes from immunoSEQ multiplex PCR, and its TCRdb copy is limited to in-frame clones, with some not included. The sample includes about 130,000 clones, about 91% of them seen just once. There are 18 residues in the CDR3. This rearrangement joins TRBV12-2 to TRBJ1-6; the D call TRBD1 from the table was never checked on the DNA. TRBV12-2 is shown as a pseudogene. The TCR comes from a man in his late teens or twenties in good health. What was sequenced was blood. The CDR3 loop is CASRLINRFNSYNSPLHF. The CDR3 nucleotides read TGTGCAAGTCGCCTTATTAACAGGTTCAACTCCTATAATTCACCCCTCCACTTT.